One sample yielded the 32 T cell receptor beta chains listed below, sequenced in a study of T cell changes during pregnancy in multiple sclerosis. Here immunoSEQ multiplex PCR was the method, and the copy in TCRdb shows in-frame clones only, minus some. This table has 100,000 or so clones, 91% appearing once. The input for sequencing was peripheral blood, taken after pregnancy. The receptors were sampled from a female donor with multiple sclerosis, enrolled in a pregnancy study.

This clone has just one count. The V gene is TRBV5-1, the J gene TRBJ2-3; no firm D call. Trimming pared 0 bases from V and 4 bases from J, leaving 3 bases between. This CDR3 has 12 residues. Germline values: CDR1 SGHRS, CDR2 YFSETQ. In DNA, the CDR3 is TGCGCCAGCAGCTTGGCTCCAGATACGCAGTATTTT. Protein product: CASSLAPDTQYF.

This chain connects TRBV5-1 to TRBJ2-7; 7 positions match TRBD2. The V gene's germline CDR1 is SGHRS and CDR2 YFSETQ. This CDR3 is built from 14 residues. The V gene end was trimmed by 4 bases and the J gene end by 5 bases; junction bases not matched to a gene: 9. CDR3 region: CASSPGRGRDEQYF. The CDR3 DNA is TGCGCCAGCAGCCCTGGGAGGGGCCGGGACGAGCAGTACTTC. Variable domain in full (rest from reference TRBV5-1 and TRBJ2-7): KAGVTQTPRYLIKTRGQQVTLSCSPISGHRSVSWYQQTPGQGLQFLFEYFSETQRNKGNFPGRFSGRQFSNSRSEMNVSTLELGDSALYLCASSPGRGRDEQYFGPGTRLTVT.

The chain combines TRBV6-5 with TRBJ1-6; D is uncertain. The CDR3 consists of 16 residues. CDR1 MNHEY and CDR2 SVGAGI come from the germline V gene. Trimming took off 0 bases at V and 5 bases at J, with 11 bases between the two ends. The CDR3 protein is CASSYSRSTHNSPLHF. CDR3 nucleotide sequence: TGTGCCAGCAGTTACTCGAGGTCTACTCATAATTCACCCCTCCACTTT.

This chain uses TRBV19 with TRBJ1-2; 9 bases line up with TRBD1. Trimming removed 3 bases from V and 6 bases from J; junction bases left unmatched: 14. The CDR3 consists of 17 residues. CDR1 and CDR2 from the germline V gene are LNHDA and SQIVND (reference sequence). CDR3 residues: CASSMGQGTFEGNGYTF. The CDR3 DNA follows: TGTGCCAGTAGTATGGGACAGGGAACCTTTGAGGGGAATGGCTACACCTTC.

The chain carries TRBV29-1 and TRBJ2-1; D possibly corresponds to TRBD1 (7 bases). This CDR3 contains 14 residues. The V end lost 4 bases, the J end lost 4 bases, and 14 bases lay between the germline ends. The germline V gene has CDR1 SQVTM and CDR2 ANQGSEA. The DNA of the CDR3 is TGCAGCGTTGTTGGGGGGACAGTTTACAATGAGCAGTTCTTC. This translates into CSVVGGTVYNEQFF.

The rearrangement joins TRBV30 to TRBJ1-6; 7 bases match TRBD1. The CDR3 extends over 21 amino acids. V shed 0 bases, J shed 6 bases, and the junction held 23 bases outside the gene matches. CDR1 GTSNPN and CDR2 SVGIG come from the germline V gene (reference sequence). The CDR3 sequence is CAWSVTPPGTRGRVGNSPLHF. The CDR3 coding sequence is TGTGCCTGGAGTGTAACGCCGCCCGGGACAAGGGGGCGCGTGGGTAATTCACCCCTCCACTTT.

V is TRBV11-3 and J is TRBJ2-2; a weak D match, TRBD1 (6 bases). Germline CDR1 is SGHNT and CDR2 is YENEEA. The CDR3 consists of 18 residues. Trimming pared 5 bases from V and 8 bases from J, leaving 27 bases between. The CDR3 coding sequence is TGTGCCAGCAGCGTTACAGGGTCCCCACTTCCAACAACGGGGGAGCTGTTTTTT. It is translated as CASSVTGSPLPTTGELFF. Drawing the rest from reference TRBV11-3 and TRBJ2-2, the complete variable domain is EAGVVQSPRYKIIEKKQPVAFWCNPISGHNTLYWYLQNLGQGPELLIRYENEEAVDDSQLPKDRFSAERLKGVDSTLKIQPAELGDSAVYLCASSVTGSPLPTTGELFFGEGSRLTVL.

This chain connects TRBV6-6 to TRBJ1-1, with a weak D call TRBD1 (6 bases). V was shortened by 6 bases and J by 3 bases, with 14 bases between the two germline ends. Germline V gene data show CDR1 as MNHNY and CDR2 as SVGAGI (reference sequence). CDR3 size: 14 residues. The CDR3 nucleotides read TGTGCCAGCAGCCCGCGGGGGGCGGACACTGAAGCTTTCTTT. Its translation is CASSPRGADTEAFF.

Only a few counts were recorded for this clone. The CDR3 region has the DNA TGTGCCAGCTTCGGAGGCTCCTACAATGAGCAGTTCTTC. Translating it yields CASFGGSYNEQFF. J is TRBJ2-1 and V is TRBV2; D perhaps matches TRBD2 (5 bases). V gave up 8 bases and J gave up 0 bases, with 8 bases separating them. This CDR3 spans 13 amino acids. Germline V CDR1 and CDR2: SNHLY, FYNNEI. Variable domain in full (rest from reference TRBV2 and TRBJ2-1): EPEVTQTPSHQVTQMGQEVILRCVPISNHLYFYWYRQILGQKVEFLVSFYNNEISEKSEIFDDQFSVERPDGSNFTLKIRSTKLEDSAMYFCASFGGSYNEQFFGPGTRLTVL.

V usage is TRBV7-3 and J usage is TRBJ1-1; D is possibly TRBD1 (6 bases). The CDR3 consists of 16 residues. The V gene's germline CDR1 is SGHTA and CDR2 FQGTGA. The germline V and J ends were trimmed by 1 base and 4 bases, with 16 bases remaining between them. The CDR3 DNA sequence: TGTGCCAGCAGCTTAATCGGGGGGCAAGGGGGCACTGAAGCTTTCTTT. It encodes CASSLIGGQGGTEAFF.

This chain's CDR3 is CASSQGLDRTDTQYF. The DNA of the CDR3 is TGTGCCAGCAGCCAAGGACTAGACCGCACAGATACGCAGTATTTT. The rearrangement joins TRBV4-2 to TRBJ2-3, with D perhaps matching TRBD2 (6 bases). Trimming cost V 1 base and J 1 base, with 9 bases left between them. This CDR3 has 15 amino acids. Germline-derived CDR1 and CDR2 are LGHNA and YNFKEQ.

The chain carries TRBV5-1 and TRBJ2-1; 8 positions match TRBD2. The V segment lost 7 bases and the J segment 0 bases; nucleotides outside the gene matches: 12. This CDR3 region has 17 residues. CDR1 is SGHRS, CDR2 YFSETQ, per germline. The CDR3 region is CASVSGGGSFSYNEQFF. CDR3 bases: TGCGCCAGCGTTTCGGGCGGGGGGTCCTTCTCCTACAATGAGCAGTTCTTC. The whole variable domain, filled in from reference TRBV5-1 and TRBJ2-1, reads KAGVTQTPRYLIKTRGQQVTLSCSPISGHRSVSWYQQTPGQGLQFLFEYFSETQRNKGNFPGRFSGRQFSNSRSEMNVSTLELGDSALYLCASVSGGGSFSYNEQFFGPGTRLTVL.

The chain carries TRBV6-5 and TRBJ2-5, with D tentatively TRBD1 (5 bases). The CDR3 loop spans 13 amino acids. Looked up from germline, CDR1 is MNHEY and CDR2 is SVGAGI. With 5 bases removed from V and 2 bases from J, the gap between germline ends came to 9 bases. DNA of the CDR3: TGTGCCAGCAGTCGGACAAGACAAGAGACCCAGTACTTC. Amino acid sequence: CASSRTRQETQYF.

This chain joins TRBV7-3 and TRBJ2-1; TRBD1 matches at 8 bases. Per germline, CDR1 SGHTA and CDR2 FQGTGA. V trimming: 2 bases; J trimming: 3 bases; junction bases outside the gene matches: 6. This CDR3 has 16 residues. CDR3 sequence (DNA): TGTGCCAGCAGCTTAGATTTTGGACAGGGCTACAATGAGCAGTTCTTC. Amino acids: CASSLDFGQGYNEQFF.

V gene TRBV27 combines with J gene TRBJ1-6; 8 bases agree with TRBD1. Germline V gene sequence: CDR1 MNHEY, CDR2 SMNVEV (reference sequence). The CDR3 covers 17 residues. V trimming: 6 bases; J trimming: 1 base; junction bases outside the gene matches: 8. CDR3 sequence (DNA): TGTGCCAGCAGGACGATCGACAGGGGTTCCTATAATTCACCCCTCCACTTT. Amino acid sequence: CASRTIDRGSYNSPLHF.

As concerns this clone: A read error may produce the germline difference seen at one junction end. J is TRBJ1-2 and V is TRBV5-1; maybe TRBD1 (6 bases). The V gene's germline CDR1 is SGHRS and CDR2 YFSETQ. The CDR3 runs to 12 residues. The CDR3 loop reads CASSSTDSPGDF. The CDR3 DNA sequence: TGCGCCAGCAGCTCTACGGATAGTCCAGGGGACTTC.

The chain uses TRBV27 and TRBJ2-1; TRBD2 agrees at 9 bases. The CDR3 length is 14 residues. V lost 4 bases, J lost 8 bases, and 6 bases stayed unmatched. Germline CDR1 and CDR2: MNHEY and SMNVEV (reference sequence). The CDR3 is CASSWGGGGHEQFF. Written as DNA, the CDR3 is TGTGCCAGCAGTTGGGGCGGGGGGGGTCATGAGCAGTTCTTC.

This chain joins TRBV6-1 and TRBJ1-4; D possibly corresponds to TRBD1 (5 bases). Trimming cost V 4 bases and J 0 bases, with 9 bases left between them. This CDR3 contains 15 residues. Per the germline V gene, CDR1 is MNHNS and CDR2 is SASEGT. This chain's CDR3 is CASSVGLTTNEKLFF. CDR3 bases: TGTGCCAGCAGTGTGGGGCTTACAACTAATGAAAAACTGTTTTTT.

In its sample, this clone was seen once. This chain joins TRBV25-1 and TRBJ2-4, with TRBD1 matching 7 bases. V was clipped by 2 bases and J by 0 bases; unmatched bases: 1. The CDR3 has 15 residues. Germline V gives CDR1 MGHDK, CDR2 SYGVNS. The CDR3: CASSETGAAKNIQYF. The CDR3 bases are TGTGCCAGCAGTGAAACAGGGGCAGCCAAAAACATTCAGTACTTC.

The sample holds one count of this clone. The genes are TRBV6-5 and TRBJ1-1; the match to TRBD1 covers 7 bases. The germline V gene encodes CDR1 MNHEY and CDR2 SVGAGI. The V segment lost 2 bases and the J segment 6 bases; nucleotides outside the gene matches: 6. This CDR3 comprises 14 residues. This CDR3 is CASSYLGQTPEAFF. The CDR3 DNA is TGTGCCAGCAGTTACCTGGGACAGACCCCTGAAGCTTTCTTT.

This clone was observed once. The chain recombines TRBV18 with TRBJ2-5, with D hard to call. This CDR3 spans 12 amino acids. Per germline, CDR1 KGHSH and CDR2 LQKENI. The V end was cut by 5 bases, the J end by 3 bases, with 7 bases between. The CDR3: CASSMLKETQYF. The CDR3 DNA sequence: TGTGCCAGCTCAATGTTAAAAGAGACCCAGTACTTC. The full variable domain, in which reference TRBV18 and TRBJ2-5 provide the parts outside the CDR3, is NAGVMQNPRHLVRRRGQEARLRCSPMKGHSHVYWYRQLPEEGLKFMVYLQKENIIDESGMPKERFSAEFPKEGPSILRIQQVVRGDSAAYFCASSMLKETQYFGPGTRLLVL.

The chain couples TRBV29-1 to TRBJ2-3, with 9 bases lining up with TRBD2. This CDR3 contains 14 residues. From germline, CDR1 is SQVTM and CDR2 ANQGSEA. The V gene end was trimmed by 4 bases and the J gene end by 3 bases; junction bases not matched to a gene: 5. The CDR3 is CSVGPGLATDTQYF. DNA for the CDR3: TGCAGCGTTGGTCCGGGACTAGCAACAGATACGCAGTATTTT.

This rearrangement joins TRBV2 to TRBJ1-1; possibly TRBD1 for D (5 bases). Trimming pared 3 bases from V and 0 bases from J, leaving 8 bases between. From germline, CDR1 is SNHLY and CDR2 FYNNEI. This CDR3 spans 14 amino acids. The DNA for the CDR3 is TGTGCCAGCAGTGACGGGGGGATGAACACTGAAGCTTTCTTT. Its protein product is CASSDGGMNTEAFF.

This rearrangement joins TRBV6-6 to TRBJ1-5, with no clear D. The CDR3 contains 15 residues. Trimming cost V 0 bases and J 2 bases, with 8 bases left between them. The V gene's germline CDR1 is MNHNY and CDR2 SVGAGI (reference sequence). The CDR3 DNA is TGTGCCAGCAGTTACTCGAGGGATGGCAATCAGCCCCAGCATTTT. Encoded protein: CASSYSRDGNQPQHF.

The chain joins TRBV27 to TRBJ2-2; D possibly corresponds to TRBD2 (7 bases). This CDR3 is built from 16 residues. Per germline, CDR1 MNHEY and CDR2 SMNVEV (reference sequence). V lost 6 bases and J 7 bases, leaving 21 bases between the germline ends. The CDR3 is CASRGFGGGLYGELFF. In DNA form, the CDR3 reads TGTGCCAGCAGGGGATTTGGGGGGGGGCTTTACGGGGAGCTGTTTTTT.

The chain employs TRBV6-5 and TRBJ2-3; D is perhaps TRBD2 (7 bases). V lost 8 bases and J lost 5, with 14 bases in between. The CDR3 has 13 residues. Germline lookup yields CDR1 MNHEY and CDR2 SVGAGI. The CDR3 region has the DNA TGTGCCAGCCAATCGGGGGGCGAAGATACGCAGTATTTT. Its protein product is CASQSGGEDTQYF.

The gene calls are TRBV9 and TRBJ2-3, with D perhaps TRBD1 (6 bases). V shed 1 base and J shed 1 base, with 16 bases lying between them. Per the germline V gene, CDR1 is SGDLS and CDR2 is YYNGEE. The CDR3 spans 17 residues. In DNA form, the CDR3 reads TGTGCCAGCAGCGTAAATGTGAGGGGGTGGGGCACAGATACGCAGTATTTT. This encodes CASSVNVRGWGTDTQYF. Looking up the rest from reference TRBV9 and TRBJ2-3 gives the full variable domain: DSGVTQTPKHLITATGQRVTLRCSPRSGDLSVYWYQQSLDQGLQFLIQYYNGEERAKGNILERFSAQQFPDLHSELNLSSLELGDSALYFCASSVNVRGWGTDTQYFGPGTRLTVL.

This chain uses TRBV9 with TRBJ1-6, with 7 nucleotides matching TRBD1. Trimming at V came to 3 bases and at J to 9 bases, leaving 6 bases not matched to a gene. CDR3 length equals 14 residues. CDR1 is SGDLS and CDR2 is YYNGEE in the germline V gene. The CDR3 DNA reads TGTGCCAGCAGCGGACAGGGTGGGAGTTCACCCCTCCACTTT. Its translation: CASSGQGGSSPLHF.

The chain is built from TRBV6-1 and TRBJ1-1; possibly TRBD1 for D (6 bases). The CDR3 sequence is 14 residues long. Trimming took 1 base from V and 6 from J, leaving 12 bases between them. Germline V gives CDR1 MNHNS, CDR2 SASEGT. The CDR3 here is CASSEGGLGSEAFF. The CDR3, as DNA: TGTGCCAGCAGTGAAGGGGGGCTGGGATCTGAAGCTTTCTTT.

The chain is built from TRBV4-1 and TRBJ2-3; 7 bases match TRBD2. V shed 2 bases, J shed 6 bases, and the junction held 8 bases outside the gene matches. CDR3 length: 15 residues. The V gene's germline CDR1 is MGHRA and CDR2 YSYEKL. DNA for the CDR3: TGCGCCAGCAGCCAATTTGCAGCGGGGAAGGATACGCAGTATTTT. Translating it yields CASSQFAAGKDTQYF.

The V call is TRBV6-5, the J call TRBJ1-1; D gene ambiguous. Germline V gives CDR1 MNHEY, CDR2 SVGAGI. The CDR3 has 14 residues. The V end was cut by 6 bases, the J end by 7 bases, with 18 bases between. The CDR3 bases are TGTGCCAGCAGACTCAGCCCCGGAGTCGGTGAAGCTTTCTTT. Translated, it gives CASRLSPGVGEAFF.

The genes are TRBV7-2 and TRBJ2-7, with 7 bases matching TRBD1. V dropped 5 bases and J dropped 0; count of bases not matched to a gene: 10. The germline CDR1 and CDR2 sequences are SGHTA and FQGNSA. This CDR3 is 16 amino acids long. CDR3 sequence reads: CASSLKSGQTSYEQYF. The CDR3 bases are TGTGCCAGCAGCCTCAAGTCGGGACAGACCTCCTACGAGCAGTACTTC. Variable domain in full (rest from reference TRBV7-2 and TRBJ2-7): GAGVSQSPSNKVTEKGKDVELRCDPISGHTALYWYRQSLGQGLEFLIYFQGNSAPDKSGLPSDRFSAERTGGSVSTLTIQRTQQEDSAVYLCASSLKSGQTSYEQYFGPGTRLTVT.